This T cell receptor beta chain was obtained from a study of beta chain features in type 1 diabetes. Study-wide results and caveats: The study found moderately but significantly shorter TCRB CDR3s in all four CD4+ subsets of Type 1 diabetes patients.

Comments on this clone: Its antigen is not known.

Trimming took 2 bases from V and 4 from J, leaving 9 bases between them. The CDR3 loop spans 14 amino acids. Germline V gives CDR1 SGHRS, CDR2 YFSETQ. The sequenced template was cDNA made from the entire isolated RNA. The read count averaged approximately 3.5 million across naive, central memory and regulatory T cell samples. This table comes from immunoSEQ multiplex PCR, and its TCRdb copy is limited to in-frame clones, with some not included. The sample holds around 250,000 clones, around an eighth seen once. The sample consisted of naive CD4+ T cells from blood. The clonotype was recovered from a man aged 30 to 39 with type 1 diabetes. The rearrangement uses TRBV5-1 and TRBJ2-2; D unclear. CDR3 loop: CASSLNFGTGELFF. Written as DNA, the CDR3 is TGCGCCAGCAGCTTAAACTTCGGCACCGGGGAGCTGTTTTTT.